This TCR beta chain was sequenced in a study of T cells after yellow fever vaccination. Study details: Some fractions had low cell numbers, and these were prepared with SMART-Seq v4 Ultra Low Input.

Germline loops: CDR1 MNHEY, CDR2 SVGAGI. Trimming stripped 0 bases from V and 2 bases from J, with 20 bases between. There are 18 residues in the CDR3. A 5'RACE template-switching step, the method used to make TCR cDNA, added a universal primer site and UMIs. One entry per CDR3 protein, called by TCRdb with MiXCR from the 5' RACE reads. Among 150,000 to 200,000 distinct CDR3 sequences listed, 9.5% to 11% were seen once. Whole-study results and caveats: Most clones from primary vaccination resurfaced after the booster (around 97% CD4, around 90% CD8). The secondary response was weaker but peaked faster, day 5 versus 15.

In its sample, this clonotype was seen a few times. What it recognizes is unknown. This sequence was found in a man between 18 and 35 years old who received the YFV17D yellow fever vaccine. This chain uses TRBV6-5 with TRBJ2-7; D unresolved. The sequenced sample was CD8+ T cells sorted from PBMCs, obtained 15 days after the yellow fever booster vaccination. CDR3 DNA sequence: TGTGCCAGCAGTTACTCGATTTCTTGGTATCAGAACCCCTACGAGCAGTACTTC. This encodes CASSYSISWYQNPYEQYF.